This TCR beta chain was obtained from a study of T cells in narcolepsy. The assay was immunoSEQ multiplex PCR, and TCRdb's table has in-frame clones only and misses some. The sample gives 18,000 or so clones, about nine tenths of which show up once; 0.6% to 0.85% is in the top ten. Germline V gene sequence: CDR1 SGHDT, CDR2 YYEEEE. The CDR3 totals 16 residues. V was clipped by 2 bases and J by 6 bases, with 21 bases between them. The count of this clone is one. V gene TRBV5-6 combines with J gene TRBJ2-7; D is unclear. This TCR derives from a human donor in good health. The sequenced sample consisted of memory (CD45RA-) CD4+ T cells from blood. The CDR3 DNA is TGTGCCAGCAGCTTAAATGGGCAAGGGCGACTGGGCGAGCAGTACTTC. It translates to CASSLNGQGRLGEQYF.